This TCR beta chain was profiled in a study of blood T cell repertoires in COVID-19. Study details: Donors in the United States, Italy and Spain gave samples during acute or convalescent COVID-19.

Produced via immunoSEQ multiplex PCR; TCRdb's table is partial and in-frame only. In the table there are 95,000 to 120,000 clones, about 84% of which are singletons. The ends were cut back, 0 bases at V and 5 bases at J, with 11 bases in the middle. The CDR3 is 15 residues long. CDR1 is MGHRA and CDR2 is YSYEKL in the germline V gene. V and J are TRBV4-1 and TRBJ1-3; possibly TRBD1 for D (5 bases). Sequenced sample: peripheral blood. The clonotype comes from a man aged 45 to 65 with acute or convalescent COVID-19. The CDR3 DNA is TGCGCCAGCAGCCAAGATGGGGGGATCCGAAACACCATATATTTT. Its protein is CASSQDGGIRNTIYF.